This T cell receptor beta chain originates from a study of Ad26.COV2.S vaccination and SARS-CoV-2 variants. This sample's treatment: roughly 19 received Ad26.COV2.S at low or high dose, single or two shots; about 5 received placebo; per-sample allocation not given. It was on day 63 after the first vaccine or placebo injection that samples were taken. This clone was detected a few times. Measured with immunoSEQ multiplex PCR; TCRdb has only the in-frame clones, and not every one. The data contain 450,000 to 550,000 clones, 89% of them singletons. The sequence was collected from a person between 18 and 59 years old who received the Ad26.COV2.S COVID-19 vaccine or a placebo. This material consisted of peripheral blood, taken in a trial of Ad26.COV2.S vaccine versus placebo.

The CDR3 coding sequence is TGTGCCAGCAGCAAAGTCGAGGGCAGGGGGAGGGAAGGCAACGAGCAGTACTTC. It yields the protein CASSKVEGRGREGNEQYF. The chain recombines TRBV21-1 with TRBJ2-7. TRBV21-1 is classified as a pseudogene. The CDR3 covers 18 residues.